Below are 19 T cell receptor beta chains sequenced from a single sample in a study. Each CDR3 protein gets one entry after TCRdb re-called the RT-PCR reads with MiXCR. The sample lists about 700,000 distinct CDR3 sequences; approximately 15% were seen once. Sequenced: memory CD4+ T cells from blood. The receptors derive from a female donor in good health, serving as a healthy control.

There are a few counts of this clonotype. One end of the junction is discordant with germline, which a read error may explain. The chain couples TRBV7-7 to TRBJ2-1; possible D gene TRBD2, 6 bases. Germline values: CDR1 SSHAT, CDR2 FNYEAQ (reference sequence). The CDR3 spans 15 residues. The CDR3 DNA follows: TGTGCTAGCAGCTTAGCTTTTGCGGGATACAATGAGCAGTTCTTC. Translating gives CASSLAFAGYNEQFF.

This clonotype appeared a few times. The chain couples TRBV5-4 to TRBJ2-3, with D possibly matching TRBD1 (6 bases). The CDR3 runs to 16 residues. Trimming removed 4 bases from V and 0 bases from J, with 15 bases in between. Germline V gene sequence: CDR1 SGHNT, CDR2 YYREEE (reference sequence). The CDR3 DNA sequence: TGTGCCAGCAGCGTCGGACAGACGACTAGCACAGATACGCAGTATTTT. This encodes CASSVGQTTSTDTQYF. Full variable domain (remainder filled in from reference TRBV5-4 and TRBJ2-3): ETGVTQSPTHLIKTRGQQVTLRCSSQSGHNTVSWYQQALGQGPQFIFQYYREEENGRGNFPPRFSGLQFPNYSSELNVNALELDDSALYLCASSVGQTTSTDTQYFGPGTRLTVL.

CDR3 residues: CSASWALTGTGELFF. The CDR3 nucleotides read TGCAGTGCTAGTTGGGCCCTCACGGGGACCGGGGAGCTGTTTTTT. The chain has TRBV20-1 and TRBJ2-2; a weak D match, TRBD2 (5 bases). This CDR3 is built from 15 residues. The V and J ends lost 3 bases and 5 bases respectively, with 16 bases between them. Looked up from germline, CDR1 is DFQATT and CDR2 is SNEGSKA (reference sequence).

A few counts support this clonotype. The chain uses TRBV9 and TRBJ1-1; D is undetermined. CDR1 is SGDLS and CDR2 is YYNGEE in the germline V gene. This CDR3 contains 13 residues. V lost 3 bases to trimming and J lost 0 bases, with 6 bases between them. This CDR3 is CASSAAVNTEAFF. The CDR3 DNA reads TGTGCCAGCAGCGCTGCGGTGAACACTGAAGCTTTCTTT. Full variable domain (remainder filled in from reference TRBV9 and TRBJ1-1): DSGVTQTPKHLITATGQRVTLRCSPRSGDLSVYWYQQSLDQGLQFLIQYYNGEERAKGNILERFSAQQFPDLHSELNLSSLELGDSALYFCASSAAVNTEAFFGQGTRLTVV.

This clonotype occurred a few times. The V and J genes are TRBV7-2 and TRBJ2-3; 13 bases are a match to TRBD2. Germline assignment: CDR1 SGHTA and CDR2 FQGNSA. The trim removed 0 bases at V and 5 bases at J, leaving 8 bases unmatched. The CDR3 sequence is 18 residues long. CDR3 DNA sequence: TGTGCCAGCAGCTTAGCAGCAACTAGCGGGAGGGCCGGAGATACGCAGTATTTT. Amino acids: CASSLAATSGRAGDTQYF.

The CDR3 bases are TGTGCCAGCAGTTACTCGGGAACACGTTCTCTAGCGACCCCCTACGAGCAGTACTTC. It is translated as CASSYSGTRSLATPYEQYF. The rearrangement uses TRBV6-6 and TRBJ2-7; D might be TRBD2 (6 bases). V lost 0 bases to trimming and J lost 2 bases, with 23 bases between them. Germline CDR1 reads MNHNY; CDR2 reads SVGAGI (reference sequence). This CDR3 contains 19 residues.

This clonotype was detected many times. The rearrangement uses TRBV20-1 and TRBJ2-7; possible D gene TRBD2, 6 bases. The CDR3 runs 15 residues. Trimming cost V 7 bases and J 5 bases, with 24 bases left between them. Germline-derived CDR1 and CDR2 are DFQATT and SNEGSKA (reference sequence). In DNA, the CDR3 is TGCAGTGTCCCAGCCCGCGGGGCCTTTGCAAACGAGCAGTACTTC. This gives the protein CSVPARGAFANEQYF.

This clonotype was seen only a few times. J is TRBJ2-7 and V is TRBV20-1; 7 nucleotides match TRBD2. The CDR3 is 15 amino acids. Germline CDR1 reads DFQATT; CDR2 reads SNEGSKA (reference sequence). V was pared by 5 bases and J by 5 bases, with 15 bases of the junction left unmatched. The CDR3 protein is CSAHPWGTTLDEQYF. CDR3 in DNA: TGCAGTGCTCATCCTTGGGGGACTACGCTCGACGAGCAGTACTTC.

This clonotype was observed a handful of times. The CDR3 DNA sequence: TGCGCCAGCAGCCGGGACAGCGGGGCCGGGGAGCTGTTTTTT. Translating gives CASSRDSGAGELFF. V and J are TRBV5-1 and TRBJ2-2; D assignment may be TRBD1 or TRBD2 (7 bases each). Trimming stripped 4 bases from V and 6 bases from J, with 13 bases between. CDR3 length equals 14 residues. Looked up from germline, CDR1 is SGHRS and CDR2 is YFSETQ.

On this clonotype itself: It may be a read error: a sequence one base away is much more abundant. The rearrangement links TRBV12-3 or TRBV12-4 to TRBJ1-1; D is undetermined. V shed 4 bases and J shed 1 base, with 1 base lying between them. The CDR3 loop spans 11 amino acids. CDR3 in amino acids: CASSWNTEAFF. Here the CDR3 DNA reads TGTGCCAGCAGTTGGAACACTGAAGCTTTCTTT.

The rearrangement uses TRBV9 and TRBJ2-1; D is unresolved. The CDR3 runs 14 residues. From germline, CDR1 is SGDLS and CDR2 YYNGEE. With 0 bases removed from V and 9 bases from J, the gap between germline ends came to 13 bases. In DNA, the CDR3 is TGTGCCAGCAGCGTAGGTGAAGGATACGGTGAGCAGTTCTTC. It yields the protein CASSVGEGYGEQFF.

Notes on this clonotype: In this CDR3 the conserved last residue, phenylalanine or tryptophan, is missing, so a read error is likely. J is TRBJ2-7 and V is TRBV20-1; 8 bases are shared with TRBD1. Germline CDR1 DFQATT, CDR2 SNEGSKA (reference sequence). Trimming at V came to 6 bases and at J to 4 bases, leaving 5 bases not matched to a gene. This CDR3 spans 12 amino acids. CDR3 nucleotide sequence: TGCAGTGCCTCCCGACAGGGGTACGAGCAGTACTCC. This translates into CSASRQGYEQYS.

J is TRBJ2-2 and V is TRBV9, with D unresolved. V lost 0 bases to trimming and J lost 4 bases, with 7 bases between them. Germline lookup yields CDR1 SGDLS and CDR2 YYNGEE. This CDR3 region has 14 residues. In nucleotides, the CDR3 is TGTGCCAGCAGCGTAGACTGGGGCACCGGGGAGCTGTTTTTT. This sequence encodes CASSVDWGTGELFF.

There are many counts of this clonotype. The genes are TRBV20-1 and TRBJ1-2, with D possibly matching TRBD1 (5 bases). The ends were cut back, 6 bases at V and 4 bases at J, with 12 bases in the middle. The CDR3 extends over 12 amino acids. Germline values: CDR1 DFQATT, CDR2 SNEGSKA (reference sequence). CDR3 region: CSARQGGYGYTF. The DNA for the CDR3 is TGCAGTGCCCGCCAGGGTGGCTATGGCTACACCTTC.

The CDR3 loop is CASSQQGLARQLGNTIYF. In nucleotides, the CDR3 is TGTGCCAGCAGCCAACAGGGGCTTGCGAGGCAGCTTGGAAACACCATATATTTT. This rearrangement joins TRBV3-1 to TRBJ1-3, with D possibly TRBD1 on 6 matching bases. CDR1 is LGHDT and CDR2 is YNNKEL in the germline V gene (reference sequence). Trimming stripped 2 bases from V and 3 bases from J, with 20 bases between. The CDR3 is 18 amino acids.

The J gene is TRBJ2-1, the V gene TRBV30; the match to TRBD2 covers 10 bases. Losses at the gene ends were 2 bases for V and 8 bases for J; bases not matched to a gene: 3. The germline V gene has CDR1 GTSNPN and CDR2 SVGIG (reference sequence). This CDR3 contains 13 residues. The CDR3 DNA sequence: TGTGCCTGGAGTCCTAGCGGGAGCGATGAGCAGTTCTTC. This gives the protein CAWSPSGSDEQFF.

The chain is built from TRBV6-2 or TRBV6-3 and TRBJ2-1, with D tentatively TRBD1 (5 bases). The CDR3 has 16 residues. Per the germline V gene, CDR1 is MNHEY and CDR2 is SVGEGT. V lost 6 bases, J lost 4 bases, and 19 bases lay in between. CDR3: CASRERGVGPYNEQFF. CDR3 coding DNA: TGTGCCAGCAGAGAAAGGGGCGTCGGGCCATACAATGAGCAGTTCTTC.

This clonotype showed up just a few times. The chain joins TRBV6-2 or TRBV6-3 to TRBJ1-1; 7 nucleotides line up with TRBD1. Germline V lookup: CDR1 MNHEY, CDR2 SVGEGT. The CDR3 has 14 amino acids. V shed 5 bases and J 5 bases; nucleotides not matched to a gene: 8. CDR3 sequence reads: CASSTLTGRTEAFF. DNA of the CDR3: TGTGCCAGCAGTACACTGACAGGGAGGACTGAAGCTTTCTTT.

This clonotype was detected a few times. The chain is built from TRBV20-1 and TRBJ1-2, with D maybe TRBD1 (5 bases). The length of the CDR3 is 15 residues. The V gene's germline CDR1 is DFQATT and CDR2 SNEGSKA (reference sequence). V was pared by 0 bases and J by 3 bases, with 14 bases between. The CDR3 region is CSARDLRGKDYGYTF. The CDR3 DNA follows: TGCAGTGCTAGAGATTTACGGGGGAAGGACTATGGCTACACCTTC.